This TCR beta chain was found in a study of OX40 agonist ivuxolimab in advanced cancers. Looking at the study overall: The costimulatory receptor OX40 (CD134) was targeted by ivuxolimab, a fully human IgG2 agonistic monoclonal antibody. Three dose-escalation patients achieved partial responses, one with hepatocellular carcinoma and two with cutaneous melanoma. Intravenous ivuxolimab was administered to patients every 2 weeks at six dose levels: 0.01, 0.1, 0.3, 1.5, 3 and 10 mg/kg. Peripheral TCRbeta sequencing aimed to test whether ivuxolimab altered TCR sequence diversity and caused clonal T-cell expansion. The monotherapy dose-escalation portion (N ≈ 52 patients) of the phase I ivuxolimab trial is reported in the paper. Prior anti-PD-1, anti-PD-L1 or anti-CTLA-4 therapy was permitted, and 40% to 50% of dose-escalation patients had received checkpoint inhibitors. Among the approximately 54 dose-escalation patients, 19 had hepatocellular carcinoma, about 15 melanoma, 9 renal cell carcinoma and 9 head and neck cancer. In the dose-escalation cohort, 65% to 90% of patients were male, and the mean age was roughly 60 years, with a range of roughly 20 to 79. Summary of the overall study and its limitations: Low levels of normalized T-cell clonal expansion were also seen in some patients who did not respond. After ivuxolimab, expanded clones were on average more numerous among CD8+ T cells than among CD4+ T cells. At doses from 0.1 to 3.0 mg/kg, clonal expansion was seen in both CD4+ and CD8+ blood T cells between baseline and week 6. The antigen specificity of the clonally expanded peripheral T cells was not determined. In the 0.1-3.0 mg/kg groups, partial responders were among the patients with the lowest normalized peripheral clonal expansion, particularly in CD8+ T cells.

As to this clone: Its binding antigen is unknown. No per-base quality is available; no much larger clone lies one base away.

The trial excluded patients who had a history of autoimmune disease or were on systemic immunosuppression. Peripheral blood for TCR sequencing was collected from all dose cohorts at baseline, on cycle 4 day 1, and on cycle 7 day 1. The samples were taken from a phase I, first-in-human, multicenter, open-label dose-escalation trial of ivuxolimab. Adults with locally advanced or metastatic melanoma, renal cell, hepatocellular, or head and neck squamous cell carcinoma were enrolled in the trial. Before TCR sequencing, CD4+ and CD8+ T cells were separately sorted from peripheral blood. To sequence the TCRbeta CDR3 region, genomic DNA was isolated from the sorted cells. TCRbeta CDR3 regions were sequenced using the immunoSEQ Assay. Not all clones reach the TCRdb copy of this immuneACCESS table, which keeps in-frame sequences only. Checked studies attribute under half of the gap to unresolved V genes and leave the rest unexplained. This sample lists roughly 80,000 clones; around 90% were detected once. Clones ranked in the top ten supply roughly 5.8% of the sample.

This clonotype was sampled from an adult with an advanced solid tumor such as melanoma, head and neck, liver or kidney cancer. Specimen: CD4+ or CD8+ T cells sorted from blood, collected in a trial of the OX40 agonist ivuxolimab.

The CDR3 protein sequence reads: CASRRGRIQSSYNEQFF. The sequence in DNA is TGTGCCAGCAGGAGGGGACGGATTCAGAGCTCCTACAATGAGCAGTTCTTC. The sequence is built from TRBV5-6 and TRBJ2-1; the D gene is tentatively TRBD1 or TRBD2, each matching 5 bases. The germline ends are 18 bases apart after V is trimmed by 5 bases and J by 0 bases. Sequences SGHDT (CDR1) and YYEEEE (CDR2) are obtained from the germline V gene. The CDR3 holds 17 amino acids from the cysteine to the phenylalanine. The kept DNA is CDR3 alone, 51 bases in frame from the first base.